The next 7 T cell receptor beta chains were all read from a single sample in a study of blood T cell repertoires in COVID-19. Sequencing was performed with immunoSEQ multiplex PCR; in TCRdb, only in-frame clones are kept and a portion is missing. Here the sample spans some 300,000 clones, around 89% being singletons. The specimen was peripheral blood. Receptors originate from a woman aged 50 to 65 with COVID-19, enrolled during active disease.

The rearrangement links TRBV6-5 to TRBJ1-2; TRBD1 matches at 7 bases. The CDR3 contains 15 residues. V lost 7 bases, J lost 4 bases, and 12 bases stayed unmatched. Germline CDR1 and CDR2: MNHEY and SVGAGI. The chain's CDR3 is CASTFRDSSGYGYTF. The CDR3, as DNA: TGTGCCAGCACCTTCCGGGACAGCAGCGGCTATGGCTACACCTTC.

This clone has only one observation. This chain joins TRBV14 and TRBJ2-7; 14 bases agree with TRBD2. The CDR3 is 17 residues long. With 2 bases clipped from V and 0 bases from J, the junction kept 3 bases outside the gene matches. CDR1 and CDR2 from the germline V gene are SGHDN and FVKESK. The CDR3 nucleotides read TGTGCCAGCAGCCAACTAGGACTAGCGGGGGGCTCCTACGAGCAGTACTTC. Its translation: CASSQLGLAGGSYEQYF.

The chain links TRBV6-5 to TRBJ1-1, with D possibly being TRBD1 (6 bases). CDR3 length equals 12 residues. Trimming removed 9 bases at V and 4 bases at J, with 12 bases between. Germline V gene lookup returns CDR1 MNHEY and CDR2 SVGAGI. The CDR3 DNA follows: TGTGCCAGTTGGGGGGGCGTCACTGAAGCTTTCTTT. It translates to CASWGGVTEAFF.

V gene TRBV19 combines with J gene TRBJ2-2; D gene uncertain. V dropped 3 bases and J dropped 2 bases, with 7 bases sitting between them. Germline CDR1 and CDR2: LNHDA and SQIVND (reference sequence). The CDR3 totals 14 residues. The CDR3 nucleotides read TGTGCCAGTAGTATGAGAGGTAACACCGGGGAGCTGTTTTTT. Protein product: CASSMRGNTGELFF.

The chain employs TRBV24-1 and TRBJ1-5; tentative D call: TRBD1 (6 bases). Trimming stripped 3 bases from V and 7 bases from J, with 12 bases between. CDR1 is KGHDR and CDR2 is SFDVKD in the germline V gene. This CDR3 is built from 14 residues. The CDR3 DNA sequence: TGTGCCACCAGTGATGCAGGGGTCCTACAGCCCCAGCATTTT. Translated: CATSDAGVLQPQHF.

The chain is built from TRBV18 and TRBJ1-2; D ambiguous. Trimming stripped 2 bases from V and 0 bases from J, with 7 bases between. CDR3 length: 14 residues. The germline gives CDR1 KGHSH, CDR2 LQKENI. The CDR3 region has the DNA TGTGCCAGCTCACCAACGCAGGCTAACTATGGCTACACCTTC. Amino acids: CASSPTQANYGYTF.

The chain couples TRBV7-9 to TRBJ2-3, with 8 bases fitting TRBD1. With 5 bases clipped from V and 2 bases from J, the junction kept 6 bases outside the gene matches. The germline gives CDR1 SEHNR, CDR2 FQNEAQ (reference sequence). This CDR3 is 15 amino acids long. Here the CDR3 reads CASSPGQGPTDTQYF. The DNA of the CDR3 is TGTGCCAGCAGCCCCGGACAGGGACCCACAGATACGCAGTATTTT.